This TCR beta chain was obtained from a study of vaccination and CD4 T cells after COVID-19. Looking at the study overall: For post-vaccine samples, collection took place a median about 72 days after dose two, ranging from 14 to 241. Cultures designated as controls were supplied with a CEFX pool, an HIV-1 Nef pool, or no peptide.

CD4+ T cells that had been cultured provided DNA sequenced with the Oncomine TCR Beta short-read assay. TCRdb passed the PCR reads through MiXCR, listing each CDR3 protein once. The table records approximately 21,000 distinct CDR3 sequences, 60% of them present only once. Noted treatment: approximately nine-day PBMC culture with coronavirus spike peptide pools or control peptides (ViraFEST assay). Healthy people receiving the vaccine had no prior SARS-CoV-2 infection, a status indicated by nucleocapsid antibodies testing negative before and after vaccination. By negative selection, CD4+ T cells were isolated once culture had run for about 10 days. Of note for this clonotype: What it binds is not known.

This CDR3 spans 13 amino acids. From germline, CDR1 is SGHTA and CDR2 FQGNSA. With 5 bases removed from V and 0 bases from J, the gap between germline ends came to 8 bases. This chain uses TRBV7-2 with TRBJ2-7, with a possible D match to TRBD1 (6 bases). The sequence was collected from a human donor who received a COVID-19 vaccine. Sequencing was performed on CD4+ T cells from blood, cultured in vitro, taken after SARS-CoV-2 vaccination. In DNA, the CDR3 is TGTGCCAGCAGCCCGGGACACTCCTACGAGCAGTACTTC. Translation: CASSPGHSYEQYF.